A single sample is the source of the 10 T cell receptor beta chains below, sequenced in a study of CD8 T cells in ankylosing spondylitis. General observations from the study: For ankylosing spondylitis blood, a TCR beta motif of seven to nine highly homologous variants appeared characteristic.

In TCRdb, the 5' RACE reads were re-called with MiXCR into one record per CDR3 protein. The table has fewer than 750,000 distinct CDR3 sequences, around 17% seen once; the top ten hold approximately 18%. Their antigen targets remain unknown. What was sequenced was blood, either unsorted or a sorted T cell fraction (not recorded which). These receptors originate from a male donor with ankylosing spondylitis.

This clonotype was recorded many times. CDR3 coding DNA: TGCGCCAGCAACCCCGGGGGCGGAGAGACCCAGTACTTC. This codes for CASNPGGGETQYF. The rearrangement links TRBV5-1 to TRBJ2-5; either TRBD1 or TRBD2 may supply D (6 bases each). V was shortened by 6 bases and J by 4 bases, with 13 bases between the two germline ends. This CDR3 has 13 residues. Germline lookup yields CDR1 SGHRS and CDR2 YFSETQ.

This clonotype was picked up a small number of times. This chain links TRBV12-3 or TRBV12-4 with TRBJ1-2, with D possibly TRBD1 on 6 matching bases. The CDR3 is made up of 16 amino acids. The V end lost 4 bases, the J end lost 4 bases, and 19 bases lay between the germline ends. CDR3 nucleotides: TGTGCCAGCAGTTCTTGGGGTGGCAGGGGAGGCTATGGCTACACCTTC. Protein product: CASSSWGGRGGYGYTF.

The rearrangement links TRBV7-6 to TRBJ2-3; TRBD2 agrees at 7 bases. Looked up from germline, CDR1 is SGHVS and CDR2 is FNYEAQ. V dropped 2 bases and J dropped 0; count of bases not matched to a gene: 11. This CDR3 has 18 amino acids. The CDR3 region has the DNA TGTGCCAGCAGCTTATGGGGGAGGGGATCGGGGAGCACAGATACGCAGTATTTT. It yields the protein CASSLWGRGSGSTDTQYF.

The gene calls are TRBV7-9 and TRBJ2-3; unclear D gene. Germline V CDR1 and CDR2: SEHNR, FQNEAQ (reference sequence). V lost 5 bases to trimming and J lost 6 bases, with 12 bases between them. The CDR3 has 13 residues. As DNA, the CDR3 is TGTGCCAGCAGCCCGATAGCTACGGATACGCAGTATTTT. This encodes CASSPIATDTQYF.

The chain employs TRBV12-3 or TRBV12-4 and TRBJ1-1; 8 positions match TRBD1. CDR3 length equals 14 residues. V lost 1 base and J lost 4; bases outside the gene matches: 2. This CDR3 is CASSLDDRGTEAFF. Written as DNA, the CDR3 is TGTGCCAGCAGTTTAGACGACAGGGGCACTGAAGCTTTCTTT.

V and J are TRBV5-1 and TRBJ1-4; no firm D call. Trimming pared 2 bases from V and 7 bases from J, leaving 9 bases between. Germline V lookup: CDR1 SGHRS, CDR2 YFSETQ. This CDR3 has 13 residues. The CDR3 bases are TGCGCCAGCAGCTTCGGGGATTCTGAAAAACTGTTTTTT. As protein: CASSFGDSEKLFF.

To note about this clonotype: A much larger clone lies one base from this, so it may be a read error. The chain has TRBV24-1 and TRBJ2-1, with D tentatively TRBD1 (6 bases). Germline V gene lookup returns CDR1 KGHDR and CDR2 SFDVKD. This CDR3 is 15 amino acids long. The CDR3 DNA follows: TGTGCCACCAGTGATTTTACAGGGCGATACAATGAGAAGTTCTTC. As protein: CATSDFTGRYNEKFF.

This clonotype was counted only a few times. The V gene is TRBV6-1, the J gene TRBJ1-1, with D hard to call. From germline, CDR1 is MNHNS and CDR2 SASEGT. This CDR3 has 14 amino acids. Trimming removed 7 bases from V and 5 bases from J, with 17 bases in between. The CDR3 DNA reads TGTGCCAGCACCAGAACTAAGACGGGAACTGAAGCTTTCTTT. The encoded protein is CASTRTKTGTEAFF.

The chain links TRBV10-3 to TRBJ2-3, with 7 positions matching TRBD1. V was clipped by 10 bases and J by 1 base; unmatched bases: 2. CDR3 size: 12 residues. Germline V gene sequence: CDR1 ENHRY, CDR2 SYGVKD. CDR3 loop: CATQGGTDTQYF. The CDR3, as DNA: TGTGCCACCCAGGGGGGCACAGATACGCAGTATTTT.

V and J are TRBV29-1 and TRBJ2-1; 10 bases line up with TRBD1. Germline V CDR1 and CDR2: SQVTM, ANQGSEA. J was trimmed by 4 bases and V by 7 bases; bases with no gene match: 19. This CDR3 spans 18 amino acids. CDR3 amino acids: CSGLGGQGLGGPYNEQFF. The CDR3 nucleotides read TGCAGCGGCCTTGGGGGACAGGGGCTGGGAGGCCCTTACAATGAGCAGTTCTTC.